One T cell receptor (beta chain) is described in this entry. This clone's antigen is unknown. It has no much larger one-base neighbor in the sample; base qualities were not kept. The data belong to a study of sequential checkpoint blockade in melanoma (dated by TCRdb to about 2019). Study-wide context: Using 1:1 randomization, the trial assigned patients either to first-line nivolumab followed by ipilimumab (arm A) or to ipilimumab followed by nivolumab (arm B). Maintenance nivolumab came after both trial sequences. TCRbeta immunosequencing was performed on DNA from approximately 93 pretreatment melanoma tumor samples. For under 25 patients, matched tumor biopsies were taken both before treatment and at week 13, after single-agent nivolumab (arm A) or ipilimumab (arm B). The same lesion was the source of approximately 79% of the matched pre- and post-treatment tumor biopsy pairs.

The research as a whole found: Tumor T-cell fraction and clonality were found to correlate with PD-L1 staining and CD8+ T-cell counts but not with mutational load. Small sample sizes and reduced statistical power limited the within-arm analyses of tumor T-cell fraction. Patients whose tumor T-cell fraction and clonality increased by week 13 were about 30 times more likely to achieve clinical benefit. Validation of the response-prediction model combining TCR metrics and mutation burden is needed in larger, independent patient cohorts. In the nivolumab-first arm (arm A), pretreatment tumor TIL clonality was associated with response (P = .04).

TCRbeta CDR3 regions were immunosequenced from genomic DNA with the immunoSEQ Assay. Before high-throughput sequencing, genomic DNA was amplified using bias-controlled multiplex PCR. The study's processing was this. To quantify the absolute abundance of each unique TCRbeta CDR3 region, the sequences were collapsed and filtered. Clonality, defined as 1 minus Pielou's evenness, was calculated using only productive rearrangements. Tumor T-cell fraction was calculated by normalizing TCRbeta template counts to the amount of usable DNA, which was estimated from several housekeeping genes. A previously published method was used to identify clones whose frequencies were significantly greater in on-treatment samples than in baseline samples. Here the immuneACCESS table is served through TCRdb, limited to in-frame sequences with V and J called. Missing clones are a known gap in these copies; in checked studies unresolved V genes cover under half, and the rest lacks a known reason. V and J calls and clone size are as listed in that table; D and trimming were resolved from the DNA. Present in this sample are approximately 2,200 clones, 15% to 20% of which were seen just once. The ten largest clones take up roughly an eighth of the sample.

The sample's treatment or condition label, in plain terms: randomized to nivolumab then ipilimumab (arm A) or the reverse (arm B). No trial patient had received prior DNA-damaging chemotherapy. CheckMate 064, a randomized, open-label phase II trial of sequential checkpoint blockade, was the source of the samples, all of which came from patients with melanoma. Tumor TCR sequencing used genomic DNA from formalin-fixed paraffin-embedded (FFPE) tissue samples. The receptor was isolated from a human donor with melanoma. The specimen was tumor tissue (inferred from file names), collected from a patient given nivolumab and ipilimumab in sequence.

The CDR3 corresponds to CASSEVGGEDEQFF. The DNA is as follows: TGTGCCAGCAGTGAGGTGGGGGGTGAGGATGAGCAGTTCTTC. The chain is assembled from TRBV6-8 and TRBJ2-1; a tentative D match to TRBD2 spans 6 bases. The CDR3 starts with the cysteine, ends with the phenylalanine, and has 14 residues. The sequence is cut down to CDR3 DNA, 42 bases in frame from base 1. From the germline V gene, CDR1 is MNHGY and CDR2 is SAAAGT. V loses 5 bases of germline sequence and J loses 8 bases, and the interval between the two ends is 16 bases.